This TCR beta chain is drawn from a study of shared clonotypes between healthy human individuals. Profiling relied on immunoSEQ multiplex PCR, and the TCRdb table lists in-frame clones only, not all of them. The sample records 600,000 to 750,000 clones, 90% being singletons. Trimming left V 3 bases short and J 3 bases short, with 18 bases between. The CDR3 runs 16 residues. Germline CDR1 is MNHEY and CDR2 is SVGAGI. This clone was detected only once. The chain combines TRBV6-5 with TRBJ2-7; TRBD2 might be the D (5 bases). The receptor was isolated from a man younger than 30 in good health. Some clones in this sample may be carry-over from other donors' samples. Sequenced material: memory CD8+ T cells from PBMCs. The subset: CD45RO+ cells pooled with CCR7-negative TemRA cells. The CDR3 region has the DNA TGTGCCAGCAGTTATGGGTGGGGAGAAGGGATCTACGAGCAGTACTTC. This gives the protein CASSYGWGEGIYEQYF.